The 24 T cell receptor beta chains below come from one sample, sequenced in a study of post-analysis software for immune sequencing data. Study-wide results and caveats: Included in a set of roughly 5 TRBV segments more frequent in patients than controls were TRBV5-6, TRBV5-1 and TRBV20-1.

Unique molecular identifiers featured in each of the TCR beta cDNA libraries. In TCRdb, the PCR reads were re-called with MiXCR into one record per CDR3 protein. Seen here are hundreds of thousands of distinct CDR3 sequences, roughly 30% observed once, and the top ten hold roughly 0.57%. For these TCRs, the target antigens are not known. The sample taken for sequencing was blood. These receptors were taken from a girl between 5 and 17 years old with multiple sclerosis.

The chain has TRBV20-1 and TRBJ2-7; possibly TRBD2 for D (5 bases). V lost 1 base, J lost 3 bases, and 10 bases lay in between. Germline V lookup: CDR1 DFQATT, CDR2 SNEGSKA (reference sequence). This CDR3 has 13 residues. CDR3 protein: CSARGGRNYEQYF. CDR3 coding DNA: TGCAGTGCTAGAGGAGGGCGGAACTACGAGCAGTACTTC.

This clonotype appeared a few times. The chain employs TRBV6-6 and TRBJ2-2, with D perhaps matching TRBD1 (5 bases). CDR3 size: 11 residues. The V end lost 8 bases, the J end lost 7 bases, and 8 bases lay between the germline ends. Looked up from germline, CDR1 is MNHNY and CDR2 is SVGAGI (reference sequence). CDR3 loop: CASQGVGELFF. The CDR3 bases are TGTGCCAGCCAGGGCGTCGGGGAGCTGTTTTTT.

This clonotype was observed many times. The rearrangement links TRBV4-3 to TRBJ2-1; D gene uncertain. Germline-derived CDR1 and CDR2 are LGHNA and YSLEER. Trimming cost V 0 bases and J 3 bases, with 9 bases left between them. The CDR3 sequence is 15 residues long. CDR3 sequence (DNA): TGCGCCAGCAGCCAAGATGGGGTTAGCTACAATGAGCAGTTCTTC. This translates into CASSQDGVSYNEQFF.

About this clonotype itself: At one of its ends the junction is not consistent with the germline gene, which may arise from a read error. The gene calls are TRBV3-1 and TRBJ2-7; D possibly corresponds to TRBD1 (5 bases). CDR1 is LGHDT and CDR2 is YNNKEL in the germline V gene (reference sequence). The CDR3 sequence is 14 residues long. CDR3 region: CTSSQETVIHEQYF. In DNA, the CDR3 is TGTACCAGCAGCCAAGAGACAGTTATCCACGAGCAGTACTTC.

V and J are TRBV20-1 and TRBJ1-2; TRBD1 matches at 7 bases. The CDR3 totals 13 residues. Germline V lookup: CDR1 DFQATT, CDR2 SNEGSKA (reference sequence). The junction had 4 bases not matched to a gene; V was cut back by 4 bases and J by 2 bases. CDR3 sequence (DNA): TGCAGTGCTACAACAGGGGAGAACTATGGCTACACCTTC. Translating it yields CSATTGENYGYTF.

This clonotype has just a few counts. This chain connects TRBV5-1 to TRBJ1-2, with D unclear. V was trimmed by 4 bases and J by 6 bases, leaving 16 bases between them. CDR3 length: 14 amino acids. Germline V gene sequence: CDR1 SGHRS, CDR2 YFSETQ. The CDR3 spells CASSLRFKEDGYTF. The CDR3 coding sequence is TGCGCCAGCAGCCTAAGGTTCAAAGAGGATGGCTACACCTTC. The full variable domain, with the rest looked up from reference TRBV5-1 and TRBJ1-2, is KAGVTQTPRYLIKTRGQQVTLSCSPISGHRSVSWYQQTPGQGLQFLFEYFSETQRNKGNFPGRFSGRQFSNSRSEMNVSTLELGDSALYLCASSLRFKEDGYTFGSGTRLTVV.

V gene TRBV20-1 combines with J gene TRBJ2-1; the D gene is possibly TRBD2 (6 bases). The CDR3 covers 11 residues. The ends were cut back, 1 base at V and 10 bases at J, with 8 bases in the middle. The germline V gene encodes CDR1 DFQATT and CDR2 SNEGSKA (reference sequence). CDR3 region: CSARGRGEQFF. DNA for the CDR3: TGCAGTGCTAGAGGGAGGGGAGAGCAGTTCTTC.

This clonotype was observed a handful of times. This chain joins TRBV7-9 and TRBJ2-5; weak D call: TRBD1 (5 bases). Germline CDR1 reads SEHNR; CDR2 reads FQNEAQ (reference sequence). V gave up 5 bases and J gave up 1 base, with 17 bases separating them. The CDR3 is 16 amino acids. Here the CDR3 reads CASSPAAQASQETQYF. The CDR3, as DNA: TGTGCCAGCAGCCCCGCCGCACAGGCTTCCCAAGAGACCCAGTACTTC.

The J gene is TRBJ1-2, the V gene TRBV27; no firm D call. This CDR3 spans 11 amino acids. The germline gives CDR1 MNHEY, CDR2 SMNVEV (reference sequence). Trimming shortened V by 7 bases and J by 9 bases, and 12 bases separated the two germline ends. CDR3 region: CASMSEWSYTF. The CDR3 region has the DNA TGTGCCAGCATGTCCGAGTGGAGCTACACCTTC.

The chain has TRBV10-2 and TRBJ1-5, with 7 bases aligning to TRBD1. The CDR3 runs 15 residues. Trimming cost V 8 bases and J 1 base; bases outside gene matches: 8. Per the germline V gene, CDR1 is WSHSY and CDR2 is SAAADI. Written as DNA, the CDR3 is TGCGCCAGCGGGACACAGGGGCTGAGCAATCAGCCCCAGCATTTT. Amino acid sequence: CASGTQGLSNQPQHF.

The CDR3 DNA follows: TGTGCCATCAGTGGGACATGGGTGGGGAATGAGCAGTTCTTC. Translated: CAISGTWVGNEQFF. The rearrangement uses TRBV10-3 and TRBJ2-1; D possibly corresponds to TRBD1 (5 bases). Germline V gene sequence: CDR1 ENHRY, CDR2 SYGVKD. The CDR3 sequence is 14 residues long. Trimming took off 4 bases at V and 7 bases at J, with 14 bases between the two ends.

The chain joins TRBV27 to TRBJ2-5; tentatively, D is TRBD2 (6 bases). The CDR3 has 15 residues. The V gene's germline CDR1 is MNHEY and CDR2 SMNVEV (reference sequence). Trimming removed 5 bases at V and 1 base at J, with 14 bases between. This chain's CDR3 is CASSPNSGPQETQYF. For the CDR3, the DNA is TGTGCCAGCAGTCCTAATAGCGGCCCCCAAGAGACCCAGTACTTC.

The chain combines TRBV28 with TRBJ1-2; 7 nucleotides line up with TRBD1. V lost 7 bases and J lost 2; bases outside the gene matches: 10. CDR1 is MDHEN, CDR2 SYDVKM, per germline. This CDR3 is built from 15 residues. CDR3 in amino acids: CASTVGGGENYGYTF. The CDR3 nucleotides read TGTGCCAGCACCGTCGGAGGGGGCGAGAACTATGGCTACACCTTC.

The table lists this clonotype with a few counts. V usage is TRBV5-1 and J usage is TRBJ2-5; D is ambiguous. Germline loops: CDR1 SGHRS, CDR2 YFSETQ. V gave up 5 bases and J gave up 5 bases, with 13 bases separating them. The CDR3 extends over 13 amino acids. The CDR3 reads CASSVRAGETQYF. The DNA of the CDR3 is TGCGCCAGCAGTGTCCGGGCCGGCGAGACCCAGTACTTC.

This clonotype was detected a few times. This sequence joins TRBV25-1 and TRBJ2-1; D ambiguous. The CDR3 sequence is 13 residues long. Germline values: CDR1 MGHDK, CDR2 SYGVNS. Trimming removed 2 bases at V and 8 bases at J, with 10 bases between. The CDR3 nucleotides are TGTGCCAGCAGTGAAATAAGTTCGGATGAGCAGTTCTTC. Translation gives CASSEISSDEQFF. The entire variable domain, with the rest obtained from reference TRBV25-1 and TRBJ2-1, is as follows: EADIYQTPRYLVIGTGKKITLECSQTMGHDKMYWYQQDPGMELHLIHYSYGVNSTEKGDLSSESTVSRIRTEHFPLTLESARPSHTSQYLCASSEISSDEQFFGPGTRLTVL.

This CDR3 reads CASSPREAGANVLTF. Written as DNA, the CDR3 is TGTGCCAGTAGTCCAAGGGAGGCTGGGGCCAACGTCCTGACTTTC. The chain joins TRBV19 to TRBJ2-6; weak D call: TRBD2 (6 bases). The V end lost 5 bases, the J end lost 2 bases, and 10 bases lay between the germline ends. In germline, CDR1 is LNHDA, CDR2 SQIVND (reference sequence). The CDR3 consists of 15 residues.

This clonotype was recorded many times. V usage is TRBV6-2 or TRBV6-3 and J usage is TRBJ2-7; D gene uncertain. V lost 0 bases to trimming and J lost 4 bases, with 13 bases between them. The CDR3 totals 15 residues. The germline V gene encodes CDR1 MNHEY and CDR2 SVGEGT. This CDR3 reads CASSYSIPRPYEQYF. CDR3 coding DNA: TGTGCCAGCAGTTACTCGATCCCAAGGCCTTACGAGCAGTACTTC.

This clonotype showed up just a few times. The rearrangement joins TRBV10-3 to TRBJ2-1; 9 nucleotides match TRBD2. CDR1 and CDR2 from the germline V gene are ENHRY and SYGVKD. The CDR3 length is 15 residues. With 4 bases clipped from V and 7 bases from J, the junction kept 8 bases outside the gene matches. The CDR3, as DNA: TGTGCCATCAGTGGAGGCGGGAGGGCTGGAAATGAGCAGTTCTTC. Protein: CAISGGGRAGNEQFF.

The table lists this clonotype with a count of one. In this CDR3 the conserved last residue, phenylalanine or tryptophan, is missing, so a read error is likely. The chain joins TRBV6-5 to TRBJ2-1; tentatively, D is TRBD1 (6 bases). The CDR3 spans 15 residues. Trimming pared 2 bases from V and 3 bases from J, leaving 11 bases between. Germline V CDR1 and CDR2: MNHEY, SVGAGI. CDR3 protein: CASSYKGTIYNEQFC. CDR3 bases: TGTGCCAGCAGTTACAAGGGGACAATCTACAATGAGCAGTTCTGC.

This clonotype appeared a few times. The chain joins TRBV7-2 to TRBJ2-7, with D possibly matching TRBD2 (6 bases). From germline, CDR1 is SGHTA and CDR2 FQGNSA. The CDR3 is 14 residues long. Trimming shortened V by 8 bases and J by 3 bases, and 17 bases separated the two germline ends. The CDR3 nucleotides read TGTGCCAGCTCCGGAGGGCAGTTCCACTACGAGCAGTACTTC. Translation gives CASSGGQFHYEQYF.

This chain connects TRBV7-8 to TRBJ2-2, with 14 bases matching TRBD2. The CDR3 covers 16 residues. Germline V gene data show CDR1 as SGHVS and CDR2 as FQNEAQ. With 5 bases clipped from V and 7 bases from J, the junction kept 6 bases outside the gene matches. The CDR3 is CASSKGGLAGVGELFF. The CDR3, as DNA: TGTGCCAGCAGCAAGGGGGGACTAGCGGGAGTCGGGGAGCTGTTTTTT. Full variable domain (rest looked up from reference TRBV7-8 and TRBJ2-2): GAGVSQSPRYKVAKRGQDVALRCDPISGHVSLFWYQQALGQGPEFLTYFQNEAQLDKSGLPSDRFFAERPEGSVSTLKIQRTQQEDSAVYLCASSKGGLAGVGELFFGEGSRLTVL.

The rearrangement uses TRBV12-3 or TRBV12-4 and TRBJ2-6; TRBD2 might be the D (7 bases). The CDR3 loop spans 16 amino acids. The V gene lost 3 bases and the J gene lost 3 bases, with 12 bases spanning the gap. The CDR3 is CASSLGGACGANVLTF. The CDR3 DNA follows: TGTGCCAGCAGTTTGGGGGGGGCCTGTGGGGCCAACGTCCTGACTTTC.

With regard to this clonotype: Compared with germline, one end of the junction differs, possibly owing to a read error. The genes are TRBV3-1 and TRBJ2-1; no reliable D call. CDR1 is LGHDT and CDR2 is YNNKEL in the germline V gene (reference sequence). The length of the CDR3 is 14 residues. The CDR3: CVSSTRHSWDEQFF. In DNA, the CDR3 is TGCGTCAGCAGCACCCGGCATAGCTGGGATGAGCAGTTCTTC.

V is TRBV9 and J is TRBJ2-1; D might be TRBD1 or TRBD2, each matching 5 bases. Germline V lookup: CDR1 SGDLS, CDR2 YYNGEE. V lost 3 bases, J lost 3 bases, and 19 bases lay in between. CDR3 length: 17 residues. The CDR3 bases are TGTGCCAGCAGCGAGCCCCAGGGACGGATCATCTACAATGAGCAGTTCTTC. This encodes CASSEPQGRIIYNEQFF.